The entry that follows covers one T cell receptor (beta chain) sequence. The data were obtained in a study of patients and donors after allogeneic stem cell transplantation. From the RT-PCR reads, TCRdb called clonotypes with MiXCR, one entry per CDR3 protein. The top ten hold 5% to 6.5% of the sample, which has more than 850,000 distinct CDR3 sequences, roughly 18% seen once. V was pared by 4 bases and J by 7 bases, with 9 bases of the junction left unmatched. This CDR3 comprises 14 residues. V usage is TRBV12-3 or TRBV12-4 and J usage is TRBJ2-7; 8 bases align to TRBD1. The specimen was blood, either unsorted or a sorted T cell fraction (not recorded which). The TCR comes from a human donor who was either an allogeneic HSCT recipient or a stem cell or donor lymphocyte infusion donor (not recorded which). It is not recorded whose cells these are; they may come from a transplant donor. The CDR3 spells CASSSWTGNGEQYF. DNA of the CDR3: TGTGCCAGCAGTTCGTGGACAGGGAATGGGGAGCAGTACTTC.